The 22 T cell receptor beta chains below come from one sample, sequenced in a study of T cell repertoires in cytomegalovirus infection. Antigens of these TCRs are unknown. TCRdb re-called the reads through MiXCR, storing one row per CDR3 protein. The sample holds about 280,000 distinct CDR3 sequences, under 25% seen once. Here the sequenced sample was cultured PBMCs, taken from culture after CMV antigen stimulation. The receptors derive from a human donor in good health (CMV status not recorded). Some clones in this sample may be carry-over from other donors' samples.

This clonotype occurred many times. The V gene is TRBV7-8, the J gene TRBJ1-6; 9 bases match TRBD1. Per germline, CDR1 SGHVS and CDR2 FQNEAQ. V lost 3 bases, J lost 8 bases, and 5 bases stayed unmatched. The CDR3 totals 15 residues. The CDR3 sequence is CASSLKQGADSPLHF. Written as DNA, the CDR3 is TGTGCCAGCAGCTTGAAACAGGGGGCTGATTCACCCCTCCACTTT.

This chain connects TRBV6-6 to TRBJ2-4, with D unresolved. CDR3 length: 15 amino acids. V was trimmed by 2 bases and J by 1 base, leaving 9 bases between them. CDR1 is MNHNY, CDR2 SVGAGI, per germline (reference sequence). The CDR3 nucleotides are TGTGCCAGCAGTTACGATGTCTTGGCCAAAAACATTCAGTACTTC. This translates into CASSYDVLAKNIQYF.

Many counts were recorded for this clonotype. The chain combines TRBV7-9 with TRBJ2-5; D remains unclear. The V end lost 4 bases, the J end lost 2 bases, and 14 bases lay between the germline ends. This CDR3 is built from 15 residues. Germline V gives CDR1 SEHNR, CDR2 FQNEAQ (reference sequence). CDR3 coding DNA: TGTGCCAGCAGCTCACTACGACTGGGGCAAGAGACCCAGTACTTC. Its translation is CASSSLRLGQETQYF.

This clonotype was seen at least ten times. The V and J genes are TRBV19 and TRBJ2-4; 8 bases line up with TRBD2. The V gene end was trimmed by 5 bases and the J gene end by 2 bases; junction bases not matched to a gene: 2. The CDR3 contains 14 residues. Germline V CDR1 and CDR2: LNHDA, SQIVND (reference sequence). CDR3 nucleotides: TGTGCCAGTAGTCCGGGAGGGACCAAAAACATTCAGTACTTC. Amino acids: CASSPGGTKNIQYF.

This clonotype was observed a few times. The V call is TRBV7-9, the J call TRBJ2-5; 10 nucleotides agree with TRBD2. CDR3 length equals 16 residues. Unmatched junction bases numbered 9, after V lost 3 bases and J lost 5 bases. Germline CDR1 reads SEHNR; CDR2 reads FQNEAQ (reference sequence). The CDR3 region is CASSFTSGKRGETQYF. The CDR3 bases are TGTGCCAGCAGCTTTACTAGCGGGAAAAGAGGGGAGACCCAGTACTTC.

This clonotype was detected ten times or more. This chain uses TRBV5-8 with TRBJ2-7; 9 bases are shared with TRBD1. Germline V gene data show CDR1 as SGHTS and CDR2 as YDEGEE. The trim removed 0 bases at V and 2 bases at J, leaving 3 bases unmatched. There are 15 residues in the CDR3. CDR3: CASSLVGQGTYEQYF. The CDR3 DNA is TGTGCCAGCAGCTTGGTGGGACAGGGCACCTACGAGCAGTACTTC.

The chain couples TRBV6-2 or TRBV6-3 to TRBJ2-1; perhaps TRBD1 as D (6 bases). This CDR3 comprises 12 residues. Between the trimmed V and J ends, which lost 6 bases and 4 bases, there was a span of 7 bases. CDR1 and CDR2 (germline): MNHEY, SVGEGT. The DNA for the CDR3 is TGTGCCAGCAGAGACAGGTACAATGAGCAGTTCTTC. It translates to CASRDRYNEQFF.

This rearrangement joins TRBV7-3 to TRBJ2-1; 8 bases map to TRBD2. There are 14 residues in the CDR3. In germline, CDR1 is SGHTA, CDR2 FQGTGA. The trim removed 5 bases at V and 8 bases at J, leaving 8 bases unmatched. CDR3 residues: CASSANSGIDEQFF. For the CDR3, the DNA is TGTGCCAGCAGCGCCAATAGCGGGATAGATGAGCAGTTCTTC.

The chain is built from TRBV27 and TRBJ2-1, with D hard to call. The length of the CDR3 is 13 residues. The V and J ends lost 7 bases and 2 bases respectively, with 9 bases between them. Germline loops: CDR1 MNHEY, CDR2 SMNVEV (reference sequence). In DNA form, the CDR3 reads TGTGCCAGCACCGCGATGCCCTACAATGAGCAGTTCTTC. This gives the protein CASTAMPYNEQFF.

Of note for this clonotype: No conserved phenylalanine or tryptophan is present at the end of the CDR3, so a read error is the likely explanation. V usage is TRBV6-2 or TRBV6-3 and J usage is TRBJ1-1; D may be TRBD1 (6 bases). In germline, CDR1 is MNHEY, CDR2 SVGEGT. V was shortened by 5 bases and J by 2 bases, with 12 bases between the two germline ends. CDR3 length: 14 amino acids. The CDR3 sequence is CASSPGTSNTEAFS. The CDR3 coding sequence is TGTGCCAGCAGTCCCGGGACATCCAACACTGAAGCTTTCTCT.

V gene TRBV27 combines with J gene TRBJ1-1, with 10 bases identical to TRBD1. CDR1 is MNHEY and CDR2 is SMNVEV in the germline V gene (reference sequence). After removal of 4 bases from V and 4 bases from J, the junction contained 12 bases not matched to a gene. The CDR3 extends over 17 amino acids. The CDR3 DNA sequence: TGTGCCAGCAGTTCTACTACCTCTGACAGGGGGCTCACTGAAGCTTTCTTT. Its protein product is CASSSTTSDRGLTEAFF.

The chain links TRBV29-1 to TRBJ2-3, with D unclear. The CDR3 loop spans 12 amino acids. The germline V and J ends were trimmed by 4 bases and 3 bases, with 8 bases remaining between them. Germline loops: CDR1 SQVTM, CDR2 ANQGSEA. The CDR3 sequence is CSVVFQTDTQYF. CDR3 nucleotides: TGCAGCGTTGTTTTCCAGACAGATACGCAGTATTTT.

The table lists this clonotype with a few counts. The chain joins TRBV12-3 or TRBV12-4 to TRBJ1-1, with D perhaps matching TRBD1 (6 bases). CDR3 length: 13 residues. With 8 bases removed from V and 1 base from J, the gap between germline ends came to 11 bases. DNA of the CDR3: TGTGCCAGCGGCACGACAGGGAACACTGAAGCTTTCTTT. It codes for CASGTTGNTEAFF.

The V gene is TRBV27, the J gene TRBJ1-1, with D unclear. Trimming shortened V by 2 bases and J by 2 bases, and 15 bases separated the two germline ends. Germline CDR1 and CDR2: MNHEY and SMNVEV (reference sequence). The CDR3 sequence is 16 residues long. CDR3 sequence: CASSLLGPSLNTEAFF. Written as DNA, the CDR3 is TGTGCCAGCAGTTTACTTGGTCCCAGTTTAAACACTGAAGCTTTCTTT.

This clonotype was recorded many times. The chain recombines TRBV7-2 with TRBJ2-3, with unresolved D. This CDR3 has 11 residues. Germline V gives CDR1 SGHTA, CDR2 FQGNSA. With 1 base removed from V and 5 bases from J, the gap between germline ends came to 1 base. The CDR3 loop reads CASSLEDTQYF. As DNA, the CDR3 is TGTGCCAGCAGCTTAGAAGATACGCAGTATTTT.

The chain combines TRBV4-1 with TRBJ2-7, with unresolved D. The length of the CDR3 is 12 residues. CDR1 and CDR2 (germline): MGHRA, YSYEKL. V was cut by 0 bases and J by 7 bases, with 7 bases left in between. The chain's CDR3 is CASSQDMREQYF. The CDR3, as DNA: TGCGCCAGCAGCCAAGATATGAGAGAGCAGTACTTC.

This clonotype came up a few times. This sequence joins TRBV19 and TRBJ2-3; D perhaps matches TRBD2 (6 bases). The germline V and J ends were trimmed by 5 bases and 0 bases, with 9 bases remaining between them. The germline V gene has CDR1 LNHDA and CDR2 SQIVND (reference sequence). The CDR3 extends over 14 amino acids. DNA of the CDR3: TGTGCCAGTAGTGGGACTCCCAGCACAGATACGCAGTATTTT. Its translation is CASSGTPSTDTQYF.

This clonotype was counted between two and nine times. The chain combines TRBV27 with TRBJ2-5; a possible D gene is TRBD2 (5 bases). The CDR3 totals 15 residues. V dropped 1 base and J dropped 5 bases, with 14 bases sitting between them. CDR1 and CDR2 from the germline V gene are MNHEY and SMNVEV (reference sequence). CDR3: CASSLFETKTETQYF. The CDR3 region has the DNA TGTGCCAGCAGTTTATTCGAGACTAAGACTGAGACCCAGTACTTC.

The V call is TRBV27, the J call TRBJ2-1, with a possible D match to TRBD1 (5 bases). The V and J ends lost 3 bases and 6 bases respectively, with 9 bases between them. This CDR3 is 13 amino acids long. Germline V gene sequence: CDR1 MNHEY, CDR2 SMNVEV (reference sequence). In DNA form, the CDR3 reads TGTGCCAGCAGTTTTTCCAGGGCCAATGAGCAGTTCTTC. Protein: CASSFSRANEQFF.

In its sample, this clonotype was seen a few times. This rearrangement joins TRBV25-1 to TRBJ2-5, with 10 bases that match TRBD1. The V gene end was trimmed by 3 bases and the J gene end by 4 bases; junction bases not matched to a gene: 8. This CDR3 is built from 16 residues. In germline, CDR1 is MGHDK, CDR2 SYGVNS. The CDR3 bases are TGTGCCAGCAGTGATGCCGGGACAGGGGTCGGAGAGACCCAGTACTTC. Its protein is CASSDAGTGVGETQYF.

The CDR3 loop is CASSFDRQPQHF. In DNA form, the CDR3 reads TGTGCCAGCAGCTTCGACCGTCAGCCCCAGCATTTT. This chain joins TRBV7-2 and TRBJ1-5, with D unclear. Trimming stripped 3 bases from V and 6 bases from J, with 6 bases between. This CDR3 is built from 12 residues. Germline CDR1 is SGHTA and CDR2 is FQGNSA.

The CDR3 DNA reads TGTGCCAGCAGTTATAGCGGGAGGGGTACGGGGCAGTTCTTC. Protein sequence: CASSYSGRGTGQFF. V usage is TRBV28 and J usage is TRBJ2-1; 11 bases line up with TRBD2. The CDR3 runs to 14 residues. Unmatched junction bases numbered 8, after V lost 4 bases and J lost 12 bases. Germline CDR1 is MDHEN and CDR2 is SYDVKM.